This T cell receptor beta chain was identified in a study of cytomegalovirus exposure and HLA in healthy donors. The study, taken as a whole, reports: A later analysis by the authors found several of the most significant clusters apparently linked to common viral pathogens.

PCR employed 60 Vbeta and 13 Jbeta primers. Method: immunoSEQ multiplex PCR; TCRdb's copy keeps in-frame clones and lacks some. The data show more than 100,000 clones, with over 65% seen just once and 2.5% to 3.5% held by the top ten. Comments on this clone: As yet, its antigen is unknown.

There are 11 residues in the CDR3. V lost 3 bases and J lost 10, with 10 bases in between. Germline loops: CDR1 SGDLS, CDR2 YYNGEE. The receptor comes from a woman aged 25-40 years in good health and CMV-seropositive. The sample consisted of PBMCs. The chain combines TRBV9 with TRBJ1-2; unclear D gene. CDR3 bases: TGTGCCAGCAGCGCTCGAGGGCACTACACCTTC. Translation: CASSARGHYTF.